This passage covers 24 T cell receptor beta chains from one sample sequenced in a study of blood T cell repertoires in COVID-19. Sequencing used immunoSEQ multiplex PCR; TCRdb keeps in-frame clones, though not all of them. Of about 160,000 clones in the sample, about four fifths are singletons; the top ten hold more than 3%. The sequenced sample was PBMCs or T cells enriched from blood (not recorded which). These receptors all come from a woman aged 55-70 years who had recovered from COVID-19.

The V and J genes are TRBV5-1 and TRBJ2-3; 7 positions agree with TRBD2. Germline V CDR1 and CDR2: SGHRS, YFSETQ. The CDR3 totals 17 residues. The ends lost 3 bases at V and 2 bases at J; junction bases unmatched: 12. This CDR3 reads CASSSEFAGDPTDTQYF. The CDR3 DNA reads TGCGCCAGCAGCTCGGAATTTGCGGGGGACCCCACAGATACGCAGTATTTT. Complete variable domain (other parts from reference TRBV5-1 and TRBJ2-3): KAGVTQTPRYLIKTRGQQVTLSCSPISGHRSVSWYQQTPGQGLQFLFEYFSETQRNKGNFPGRFSGRQFSNSRSEMNVSTLELGDSALYLCASSSEFAGDPTDTQYFGPGTRLTVL.

The genes are TRBV30 and TRBJ1-6; D gene uncertain. Germline V CDR1 and CDR2: GTSNPN, SVGIG (reference sequence). This CDR3 region has 15 residues. The germline V and J ends were trimmed by 0 bases and 0 bases, with 6 bases remaining between them. The CDR3 DNA sequence: TGTGCCTGGAGTGTGGAGAGCTCCTATAATTCACCCCTCCACTTT. It codes for CAWSVESSYNSPLHF.

J is TRBJ2-5 and V is TRBV5-1; TRBD1 agrees at 8 bases. The CDR3 runs to 14 residues. CDR1 and CDR2 from the germline V gene are SGHRS and YFSETQ. Trimming at V came to 4 bases and at J to 1 base, leaving 3 bases not matched to a gene. The CDR3, as DNA: TGCGCCAGCAGCAGACAGGGGTCCCAAGAGACCCAGTACTTC. Translated: CASSRQGSQETQYF.

V gene TRBV30 combines with J gene TRBJ2-6, with D perhaps TRBD1 (5 bases). V dropped 4 bases and J dropped 4 bases, with 8 bases sitting between them. CDR3 size: 13 residues. Germline values: CDR1 GTSNPN, CDR2 SVGIG (reference sequence). The CDR3 sequence: CAWTRAGANVLTF. As DNA, the CDR3 is TGTGCCTGGACCAGGGCCGGGGCCAACGTCCTGACTTTC.

This clone was recorded many times. The chain links TRBV10-2 to TRBJ2-3, with TRBD1 as a possible D gene (5 bases). CDR1 is WSHSY, CDR2 SAAADI, per germline. The CDR3 totals 13 residues. The V end was cut by 3 bases, the J end by 2 bases, with 6 bases between. Here the CDR3 reads CASSEQDTDTQYF. In nucleotides, the CDR3 is TGCGCCAGCAGTGAACAGGACACAGATACGCAGTATTTT.

The rearrangement links TRBV7-9 to TRBJ2-1, with 8 bases lining up with TRBD2. The ends lost 3 bases at V and 2 bases at J; junction bases unmatched: 3. Per germline, CDR1 SEHNR and CDR2 FQNEAQ (reference sequence). The CDR3 consists of 15 residues. The CDR3 coding sequence is TGTGCCAGCAGCTTTCACGGGGGGGCCTACAATGAGCAGTTCTTC. Its translation is CASSFHGGAYNEQFF.

This chain links TRBV7-6 with TRBJ2-2; 9 bases map to TRBD1. This CDR3 is 14 amino acids long. The J segment lost 2 bases and the V segment lost 6 bases, leaving 1 base of the junction unmatched. Germline values: CDR1 SGHVS, CDR2 FNYEAQ. CDR3 in amino acids: CASRDRGNTGELFF. The CDR3 nucleotides read TGTGCCAGCAGGGACAGGGGCAACACCGGGGAGCTGTTTTTT.

This clone has just a few counts. The rearrangement uses TRBV19 and TRBJ2-1; the D gene is possibly TRBD2 (6 bases). The CDR3 consists of 17 residues. Germline-derived CDR1 and CDR2 are LNHDA and SQIVND (reference sequence). Trimming pared 3 bases from V and 2 bases from J, leaving 17 bases between. CDR3 region: CASSMVAGLTPYNEQFF. CDR3 in DNA: TGTGCCAGTAGTATGGTAGCTGGACTAACGCCCTACAATGAGCAGTTCTTC.

J is TRBJ1-2 and V is TRBV27; perhaps TRBD1 as D (6 bases). The CDR3 has 15 residues. Per germline, CDR1 MNHEY and CDR2 SMNVEV (reference sequence). V lost 2 bases to trimming and J lost 8 bases, with 18 bases between them. The DNA for the CDR3 is TGTGCCAGCAGTTTAAGAGGACAGACCCCGTCCGGCTACACCTTC. As protein: CASSLRGQTPSGYTF.

The gene calls are TRBV4-1 and TRBJ1-1, with TRBD1 matching over 7 bases. Germline values: CDR1 MGHRA, CDR2 YSYEKL. The J segment lost 2 bases and the V segment lost 5 bases, leaving 11 bases of the junction unmatched. There are 16 residues in the CDR3. The CDR3 coding sequence is TGCGCCAGCAGCGTCCGGACAGGAGTAATAAACACTGAAGCTTTCTTT. Translated: CASSVRTGVINTEAFF.

This clone was counted a single time. The chain is built from TRBV9 and TRBJ2-1; 8 nucleotides agree with TRBD2. Trimming at V came to 2 bases and at J to 4 bases, leaving 2 bases not matched to a gene. Per the germline V gene, CDR1 is SGDLS and CDR2 is YYNGEE. This CDR3 contains 14 residues. In DNA form, the CDR3 reads TGTGCCAGCAGCGTCCAGCGGGGGTACAATGAGCAGTTCTTC. Translating gives CASSVQRGYNEQFF.

The gene calls are TRBV6-5 and TRBJ2-3; D gene ambiguous. Germline V gives CDR1 MNHEY, CDR2 SVGAGI. CDR3 size: 15 residues. V gave up 0 bases and J gave up 6 bases, with 13 bases separating them. This CDR3 is CASSYSPYLVDTQYF. The CDR3 nucleotides read TGTGCCAGCAGTTACTCTCCCTACCTCGTGGATACGCAGTATTTT.

This clone was found a few times. The V gene is TRBV9, the J gene TRBJ1-3, with D unclear. This CDR3 has 17 amino acids. V was clipped by 0 bases and J by 4 bases, with 17 bases between them. Germline V gene sequence: CDR1 SGDLS, CDR2 YYNGEE. The chain's CDR3 is CASSVGLSGVSGNTIYF. In DNA form, the CDR3 reads TGTGCCAGCAGCGTAGGTCTCTCCGGGGTATCCGGAAACACCATATATTTT.

The chain links TRBV19 to TRBJ1-1, with 10 positions matching TRBD1. This CDR3 region has 18 residues. Germline lookup yields CDR1 LNHDA and CDR2 SQIVND (reference sequence). J gave up 1 base and V 7 bases, and 15 bases lay outside the gene matches. The CDR3 protein is CASTSGGRDRGRNTEAFF. Written as DNA, the CDR3 is TGTGCCAGTACCTCGGGGGGGAGGGACAGGGGTCGGAACACTGAAGCTTTCTTT. The full variable domain, in which reference TRBV19 and TRBJ1-1 provide the parts outside the CDR3, is DGGITQSPKYLFRKEGQNVTLSCEQNLNHDAMYWYRQDPGQGLRLIYYSQIVNDFQKGDIAEGYSVSREKKESFPLTVTSAQKNPTAFYLCASTSGGRDRGRNTEAFFGQGTRLTVV.

V gene TRBV10-3 combines with J gene TRBJ1-6; no clear D gene. The V end lost 3 bases, the J end lost 6 bases, and 12 bases lay between the germline ends. Germline V gene data show CDR1 as ENHRY and CDR2 as SYGVKD. CDR3 length equals 15 residues. CDR3 DNA sequence: TGTGCCATCAGTGACTATGGTCCGTCTAATTCACCCCTCCACTTT. As protein: CAISDYGPSNSPLHF.

This clone has ten or more counts. V usage is TRBV4-2 and J usage is TRBJ1-2; the match to TRBD1 covers 8 bases. The CDR3 has 18 amino acids. After removal of 1 base from V and 2 bases from J, the junction contained 12 bases not matched to a gene. Germline V gives CDR1 LGHNA, CDR2 YNFKEQ. The CDR3 region has the DNA TGTGCCAGCAGCCAAGTGGGACAGGTCTCCCGGACGAACTATGGCTACACCTTC. This encodes CASSQVGQVSRTNYGYTF.

The chain combines TRBV6-1 with TRBJ2-7; no definite D call. V lost 1 base and J lost 3, with 16 bases in between. From germline, CDR1 is MNHNS and CDR2 SASEGT. The CDR3 loop spans 16 amino acids. CDR3 residues: CASSEERPELFYEQYF. Here the CDR3 DNA reads TGTGCCAGCAGTGAAGAGAGGCCGGAACTTTTCTACGAGCAGTACTTC.

The chain links TRBV5-6 to TRBJ2-2; D is unresolved. The CDR3 sequence is 13 residues long. V lost 2 bases to trimming and J lost 6 bases, with 8 bases between them. Germline-derived CDR1 and CDR2 are SGHDT and YYEEEE. CDR3 region: CASSFTLAGELFF. The DNA of the CDR3 is TGTGCCAGCAGCTTTACCCTAGCCGGGGAGCTGTTTTTT.

Here the CDR3 DNA reads TGTGCCAGCAGTTTTCAGGGCAGGGAAGCTTTCTTT. It codes for CASSFQGREAFF. The chain couples TRBV27 to TRBJ1-1; tentative D call: TRBD1 (5 bases). Per germline, CDR1 MNHEY and CDR2 SMNVEV (reference sequence). V was clipped by 3 bases and J by 8 bases, with 10 bases between them. This CDR3 spans 12 amino acids.

The V call is TRBV25-1, the J call TRBJ2-3; perhaps TRBD1 as D (6 bases). The length of the CDR3 is 15 residues. Trimming took 2 bases from V and 3 from J, leaving 12 bases between them. The V gene's germline CDR1 is MGHDK and CDR2 SYGVNS. CDR3 sequence reads: CASSESRGFTDTQYF. The CDR3 DNA sequence: TGTGCCAGCAGTGAAAGCAGGGGTTTTACAGATACGCAGTATTTT.

This clone was seen only a few times. The rearrangement links TRBV7-8 to TRBJ1-2, with 12 bases aligning to TRBD1. CDR1 and CDR2 (germline): SGHVS, FQNEAQ. The CDR3 loop spans 14 amino acids. J gave up 4 bases and V 4 bases, and 1 base lay outside the gene matches. The CDR3 DNA sequence: TGTGCCAGCAGCTGGGGACAGGGGGCCTATGGCTACACCTTC. Translated, it gives CASSWGQGAYGYTF. Drawing the rest from reference TRBV7-8 and TRBJ1-2, the complete variable domain is GAGVSQSPRYKVAKRGQDVALRCDPISGHVSLFWYQQALGQGPEFLTYFQNEAQLDKSGLPSDRFFAERPEGSVSTLKIQRTQQEDSAVYLCASSWGQGAYGYTFGSGTRLTVV.

The V and J genes are TRBV19 and TRBJ1-5; tentatively, D is TRBD1 (5 bases). Germline CDR1 and CDR2: LNHDA and SQIVND (reference sequence). This CDR3 is 16 amino acids long. The V end lost 3 bases, the J end lost 2 bases, and 14 bases lay between the germline ends. DNA for the CDR3: TGTGCCAGTAGTATTCGTGAAGGGACTGGCAATCAGCCCCAGCATTTT. Translated: CASSIREGTGNQPQHF.

This clone turned up a few times. The genes are TRBV6-5 and TRBJ1-2, with D maybe TRBD1 (6 bases). Germline V CDR1 and CDR2: MNHEY, SVGAGI. V dropped 0 bases and J dropped 5 bases, with 7 bases sitting between them. This CDR3 spans 13 amino acids. CDR3 sequence (DNA): TGTGCCAGCAGTTACTCGACAGGTTATGGCTACACCTTC. Amino acids: CASSYSTGYGYTF.

The chain joins TRBV11-1 to TRBJ2-3; 8 nucleotides match TRBD1. The trim removed 5 bases at V and 4 bases at J, leaving 8 bases unmatched. CDR1 SGHAT and CDR2 FQDESV come from the germline V gene (reference sequence). The CDR3 spans 15 residues. The CDR3 sequence: CASSLTGQGSDTQYF. The CDR3 coding sequence is TGTGCCAGCAGCCTTACAGGACAGGGCTCAGATACGCAGTATTTT.